A selection of T cell receptor beta chains follows, all from one sample in a study of blood T cell repertoires in COVID-19. Libraries were prepared by immunoSEQ multiplex PCR; TCRdb keeps only in-frame clonotypes and omits some of them. This repertoire shows around 80,000 clones, approximately 83% found once; its top ten account for roughly 9%. The source material was peripheral blood. The receptors originated from a human donor in a cohort sampled during active COVID-19. The CDR3 runs from the conserved cysteine through the conserved F or W. Fields, in order: J gene, V gene, CDR3 protein.

TRBJ1-3 | TRBV9 | CASSVALGGAGNTIYF
TRBJ2-2 | TRBV24-1 | CATSDSPDRGRAGELFF
TRBJ1-5 | TRBV27 | CASSPTGGGLQPQHF
TRBJ2-5 | TRBV5-6 | CASTKGVKETQYF
TRBJ1-1 | TRBV10-3 | CAISTGTGDTEAFF
TRBJ2-7 | TRBV6-5 | CASKGDINEQYF
TRBJ1-1 | TRBV2 | CASNGQPNTEAFF
TRBJ2-4 | TRBV30 | CASKDTKNIQYF
TRBJ2-7 | TRBV12-2 | CASRILGVCEQYF
TRBJ2-3 | TRBV2 | CASSYRADTQYF
TRBJ1-4 | TRBV5-1 | CASSFLQGADEKLFF
TRBJ2-2 | TRBV3-1/TRBV3-2 | CASSQVRGSGELFF
TRBJ1-3 | TRBV2 | CASGSTGNTIYF
TRBJ1-4 | TRBV10-3 | CAISEVRVEKLFF
TRBJ2-3 | TRBV5-1 | CASSQNGEGADTQYF
TRBJ1-6 | TRBV13 | CASSSRGGTLHF